This T cell receptor beta chain was obtained from a study of T-cell reconstitution after alpha-beta-depleted transplantation in children. Study results and limitations: One year after transplant, T-cell counts and diversity came mostly from newly produced T cells. The origin of high day-60 TCRbeta diversity in some patients lay in surviving recipient T cells and thymic progenitors. Several hundred graft clones that had expanded were reportedly the source of alpha-beta T cells about two months after transplant.

This clonotype was seen repeatedly, ten times or more. Its specificity is unknown. A TCRbeta library incorporating unique molecular identifiers was prepared. TCRdb analysed the PCR reads with MiXCR anew, one entry per CDR3 protein. The data show about 110,000 distinct CDR3 sequences, approximately 6.4% seen once. Trimming pared 5 bases from V and 4 bases from J, leaving 11 bases between. Looked up from germline, CDR1 is SGHVS and CDR2 is FQNEAQ. The CDR3 is made up of 14 amino acids. The sequence was obtained from a male patient aged 2-9 years who had a stem cell transplant for acute lymphoblastic leukemia, so the T cells may come from the graft donor. The material was PBMCs, mostly from graft donor cells, obtained 360 days after TCRalphabeta/CD19-depleted stem cell transplant. The chain links TRBV7-8 to TRBJ1-4; the D is unclear. CDR3 sequence: CASSPQTHNEKLFF. CDR3 DNA sequence: TGTGCCAGCAGCCCGCAAACCCATAATGAAAAACTGTTTTTT. Based on the CDR3 plus reference TRBV7-8 and TRBJ1-4, the full variable domain is GAGVSQSPRYKVAKRGQDVALRCDPISGHVSLFWYQQALGQGPEFLTYFQNEAQLDKSGLPSDRFFAERPEGSVSTLKIQRTQQEDSAVYLCASSPQTHNEKLFFGSGTQLSVL.